The 29 T cell receptor beta chains below all came from one sample that was sequenced in a study. TCRdb re-analysed the reads in MiXCR, keeping a single row per CDR3 protein. The sample records 1,500 to 2,000 distinct CDR3 sequences, roughly 8% being singletons. Sequencing input: CD4+ T cells from peripheral blood. These receptors originate from a human donor with rheumatoid arthritis.

This clonotype is medium-sized (0.01 to 0.1%). The chain links TRBV7-2 to TRBJ2-1, with D maybe TRBD2 (6 bases). Between the trimmed V and J ends, which lost 0 bases and 7 bases, there was a span of 16 bases. The CDR3 is 16 amino acids. CDR1 is SGHTA and CDR2 is FQGNSA in the germline V gene. CDR3 DNA: TGTGCCAGCAGCTTAGCGCCGGGACTCCTTGGGAATGAGCAGTTCTTC. Its protein product is CASSLAPGLLGNEQFF. Combining the CDR3 with reference TRBV7-2 and TRBJ2-1 gives the whole variable domain GAGVSQSPSNKVTEKGKDVELRCDPISGHTALYWYRQSLGQGLEFLIYFQGNSAPDKSGLPSDRFSAERTGGSVSTLTIQRTQQEDSAVYLCASSLAPGLLGNEQFFGPGTRLTVL.

By share of the sample, this clonotype is large. V usage is TRBV30 and J usage is TRBJ2-1; TRBD2 aligns across 13 bases. V was clipped by 0 bases and J by 7 bases; unmatched bases: 3. The CDR3 is made up of 15 amino acids. Germline CDR1 reads GTSNPN; CDR2 reads SVGIG (reference sequence). CDR3 amino acids: CAWSVGTSGTNEQFF. The CDR3 DNA is TGTGCCTGGAGTGTGGGGACTAGCGGGACTAATGAGCAGTTCTTC.

The chain has TRBV10-1 and TRBJ2-2, with 10 bases matching TRBD1. This CDR3 comprises 16 residues. V gave up 2 bases and J gave up 6 bases; unmatched junction bases: 6. Germline CDR1 and CDR2: WNHNN and SYGVQD (reference sequence). The CDR3 protein is CASSETGTGAAGELFF. CDR3 in DNA: TGCGCCAGCAGTGAGACTGGGACAGGGGCTGCCGGGGAGCTGTTTTTT.

Within the sample, this clonotype is medium-sized. The chain employs TRBV19 and TRBJ2-3, with 14 bases identical to TRBD2. Germline loops: CDR1 LNHDA, CDR2 SQIVND (reference sequence). There are 18 residues in the CDR3. The junction had 7 bases not matched to a gene; V was cut back by 5 bases and J by 0 bases. The CDR3 reads CASSGTSGSGVSTDTQYF. CDR3 in DNA: TGTGCCAGTAGTGGGACTAGCGGGAGTGGGGTTAGCACAGATACGCAGTATTTT.

This clonotype counts as medium-sized. In DNA, the CDR3 is TGTGCCAGCAGTTTGGGACTCCGGACCCAGCCCCAGCATTTT. Translated: CASSLGLRTQPQHF. The chain carries TRBV28 and TRBJ1-5; D may be TRBD1 (5 bases). This CDR3 spans 14 amino acids. V lost 3 bases, J lost 7 bases, and 13 bases lay in between. In germline, CDR1 is MDHEN, CDR2 SYDVKM.

This clonotype is labeled as medium-sized. The genes are TRBV13 and TRBJ1-1; 9 bases align to TRBD1. Looked up from germline, CDR1 is PRHDT and CDR2 is FYEKMQ (reference sequence). V gave up 5 bases and J gave up 4 bases; unmatched junction bases: 2. This CDR3 has 13 residues. The DNA for the CDR3 is TGTGCCAGCAGCCGACAGGGGGGCACTGAAGCTTTCTTT. Its translation: CASSRQGGTEAFF.

This clonotype counts as medium-sized. This chain links TRBV6-5 with TRBJ2-2; no firm D call. V lost 5 bases, J lost 4 bases, and 14 bases lay in between. This CDR3 region has 15 residues. The germline gives CDR1 MNHEY, CDR2 SVGAGI. The CDR3 loop is CASSEPRHTTGELFF. As DNA, the CDR3 is TGTGCCAGCAGTGAACCCCGGCATACCACCGGGGAGCTGTTTTTT.

Sample share makes this clonotype medium-sized. This CDR3 is CASSEFANGGKFF. The CDR3 DNA follows: TGTGCCAGCAGTGAATTCGCCAACGGAGGAAAGTTCTTC. This chain links TRBV6-1 with TRBJ2-1, with D tentatively TRBD2 (5 bases). The length of the CDR3 is 13 residues. Germline lookup yields CDR1 MNHNS and CDR2 SASEGT. V gave up 2 bases and J gave up 14 bases, with 16 bases separating them.

By sample fraction, this clonotype is medium-sized. The V call is TRBV11-2, the J call TRBJ2-3; TRBD1 matches 10 bases. The germline gives CDR1 SGHAT, CDR2 FQNNGV. J lost 6 bases, V lost 1 base, and 1 base had no gene match. The CDR3 has 14 residues. CDR3 in DNA: TGTGCCAGCAGCTTAGGGACAGGGGGTGATACGCAGTATTTT. Translation gives CASSLGTGGDTQYF.

This clonotype rates as medium-sized (0.01 to 0.1%). The CDR3 DNA follows: TGTGCCATCAGGACAAAAACGGCGGGAGGGCCCTCGTATGAGCAGTTCTTC. It specifies CAIRTKTAGGPSYEQFF. This chain joins TRBV10-3 and TRBJ2-1; 9 positions match TRBD2. Germline trimming cut 6 bases from V and 8 bases from J; bases unmatched to any gene: 17. The CDR3 runs to 17 residues. Germline assignment: CDR1 ENHRY and CDR2 SYGVKD.

Points on this clonotype: The junction departs from the called germline gene at one end, perhaps through a read error. This rearrangement joins TRBV12-3 or TRBV12-4 to TRBJ2-4, with TRBD2 identical over 9 bases. The CDR3 length is 15 residues. CDR3 in amino acids: CARSLWNSGSNIQYF. DNA for the CDR3: TGTGCCAGGAGTTTATGGAATAGCGGGAGTAACATTCAGTACTTC.

In its sample, this clonotype is large. The chain couples TRBV20-1 to TRBJ1-2; 8 bases line up with TRBD1. The V gene end was trimmed by 6 bases and the J gene end by 6 bases; junction bases not matched to a gene: 9. The length of the CDR3 is 13 residues. The germline V gene has CDR1 DFQATT and CDR2 SNEGSKA (reference sequence). The DNA of the CDR3 is TGCAGTGCGGGAGAGACAGGGGTCGATGGCTACACCTTC. This translates into CSAGETGVDGYTF.

The chain uses TRBV11-2 and TRBJ1-4; D is unclear. There are 22 residues in the CDR3. Germline assignment: CDR1 SGHAT and CDR2 FQNNGV. V shed 4 bases and J shed 4 bases, with 34 bases lying between them. CDR3 sequence (DNA): TGTGCCAGCAGCTACGGAGGGTTTAAGGACCTCAAATCCCGATACCTTAATGAAAAACTGTTTTTT. Translating gives CASSYGGFKDLKSRYLNEKLFF.

This clonotype is labeled medium-sized. The genes are TRBV20-1 and TRBJ2-7; perhaps TRBD1 as D (8 bases). The CDR3 is 13 amino acids. V was shortened by 3 bases and J by 2 bases, with 11 bases between the two germline ends. CDR1 DFQATT and CDR2 SNEGSKA come from the germline V gene (reference sequence). The CDR3 here is CSASTGGAYEQYF. The DNA of the CDR3 is TGCAGTGCTAGTACAGGGGGGGCCTACGAGCAGTACTTC.

In this sample, this clonotype is medium-sized. Mismatch with germline at one junction end may stem from a read error. The chain combines TRBV7-8 with TRBJ2-1, with D perhaps matching TRBD2 (5 bases). The CDR3 has 11 residues. Germline loops: CDR1 SGHVS, CDR2 FQNEAQ. The CDR3 coding sequence is TGTGCCAGCAGCGAACTAGGACGCAAAGAGTTC. It codes for CASSELGRKEF. The whole variable domain, filled in from reference TRBV7-8 and TRBJ2-1, reads GAGVSQSPRYKVAKRGQDVALRCDPISGHVSLFWYQQALGQGPEFLTYFQNEAQLDKSGLPSDRFFAERPEGSVSTLKIQRTQQEDSAVYLCASSELGRKEFGPGTRLTVL.

Sample share makes this clonotype medium-sized (0.01 to 0.1%). The V and J genes are TRBV6-5 and TRBJ2-6; 7 positions agree with TRBD1. The germline CDR1 and CDR2 sequences are MNHEY and SVGAGI. Unmatched junction bases numbered 5, after V lost 1 base and J lost 2 bases. The CDR3 length is 17 residues. The CDR3 here is CASSYLGRGTGANVLTF. CDR3 DNA sequence: TGTGCCAGCAGTTACTTGGGCAGGGGGACTGGGGCCAACGTCCTGACTTTC.

This clonotype is large (0.1 to 1%). The chain is built from TRBV6-2 or TRBV6-3 and TRBJ2-1; TRBD2 agrees at 11 bases. CDR1 is MNHEY, CDR2 SVGEGT, per germline. This CDR3 is 15 amino acids long. Trimming at V came to 6 bases and at J to 4 bases, leaving 5 bases not matched to a gene. The CDR3 protein is CASSLAGGPYNEQFF. CDR3 coding DNA: TGTGCCAGCAGCTTAGCGGGAGGGCCTTACAATGAGCAGTTCTTC.

By share of the sample, this clonotype is medium-sized. The chain links TRBV4-1 to TRBJ2-7; TRBD2 matches at 9 bases. Germline V gene lookup returns CDR1 MGHRA and CDR2 YSYEKL. The V segment lost 0 bases and the J segment 6 bases; nucleotides outside the gene matches: 6. The CDR3 runs to 15 residues. CDR3 in amino acids: CASSQDLAGVGEQYF. The CDR3 nucleotides are TGCGCCAGCAGCCAAGACTTAGCGGGAGTTGGCGAGCAGTACTTC.

This clonotype has only a few counts. This sequence joins TRBV7-9 and TRBJ1-2, with D unresolved. From germline, CDR1 is SEHNR and CDR2 FQNEAQ (reference sequence). The V gene lost 5 bases and the J gene lost 6 bases, with 10 bases spanning the gap. The CDR3 is 12 amino acids. The CDR3 region is CASSRPRDGYTF. The CDR3 DNA is TGTGCCAGCAGCCGCCCCCGGGATGGCTACACCTTC.

This clonotype is medium-sized by share. DNA of the CDR3: TGTGCCAGCAGTTACAACAGGGTCGCGAACTATGGCTACACCTTC. It codes for CASSYNRVANYGYTF. The V and J genes are TRBV6-2 or TRBV6-3 and TRBJ1-2; TRBD1 is a possible D gene (6 bases). Germline-derived CDR1 and CDR2 are MNHEY and SVGEGT. The germline V and J ends were trimmed by 2 bases and 2 bases, with 12 bases remaining between them. The CDR3 consists of 15 residues.

This clonotype is medium-sized (0.01 to 0.1%). The CDR3 spells CASSPQSGGRQFF. The CDR3 bases are TGTGCCAGCAGCCCCCAGAGCGGAGGGCGGCAGTTCTTC. This rearrangement joins TRBV7-9 to TRBJ2-1; maybe TRBD2 (6 bases). Trimming stripped 5 bases from V and 12 bases from J, with 17 bases between. Germline V gene data show CDR1 as SEHNR and CDR2 as FQNEAQ (reference sequence). This CDR3 region has 13 residues.

CDR3 nucleotides: TGCAGTGCCACGGACCACTGGAGGGGCACTGAAGCTTTCTTT. Translation: CSATDHWRGTEAFF. This chain links TRBV20-1 with TRBJ1-1; possible D gene TRBD1, 5 bases. V lost 6 bases, J lost 4 bases, and 18 bases lay in between. Germline-derived CDR1 and CDR2 are DFQATT and SNEGSKA (reference sequence). The CDR3 loop spans 14 amino acids.

Judged by abundance, this clonotype is medium-sized. The rearrangement links TRBV11-1 to TRBJ2-7; D tentatively fits TRBD1 or TRBD2 (5 bases each). Germline V lookup: CDR1 SGHAT, CDR2 FQDESV (reference sequence). The V end was cut by 2 bases, the J end by 2 bases, with 13 bases between. The length of the CDR3 is 15 residues. In DNA, the CDR3 is TGTGCCAGCAGCTTAAGATTGGGACGGACCTACGAGCAGTACTTC. Its translation is CASSLRLGRTYEQYF.

This clonotype was observed a handful of times. The rearrangement uses TRBV2 and TRBJ2-7; tentatively, D is TRBD2 (5 bases). With 2 bases removed from V and 4 bases from J, the gap between germline ends came to 6 bases. Germline loops: CDR1 SNHLY, CDR2 FYNNEI. The CDR3 runs to 12 residues. CDR3 coding DNA: TGTGCCAGCAGTGAAACGGGGTACGAGCAGTACTTC. Translating it yields CASSETGYEQYF.

This clonotype is judged medium-sized. The CDR3 nucleotides are TGCAGCACACGGACAGGGGGAAGTGAGCAGTACTTC. The encoded protein is CSTRTGGSEQYF. The V call is TRBV29-1, the J call TRBJ2-7, with 10 bases lining up with TRBD1. The CDR3 extends over 12 amino acids. V lost 8 bases and J lost 7; bases outside the gene matches: 8. CDR1 is SQVTM, CDR2 ANQGSEA, per germline.

This clonotype is classed as medium-sized (0.01 to 0.1%). V is TRBV18 and J is TRBJ1-1; D uncertain. Per the germline V gene, CDR1 is KGHSH and CDR2 is LQKENI. The length of the CDR3 is 12 residues. V was cut by 2 bases and J by 6 bases, with 7 bases left in between. CDR3 bases: TGTGCCAGCTCACCAAATCTTCCTGAAGCTTTCTTT. The encoded protein is CASSPNLPEAFF.

This clonotype is termed large. The rearrangement uses TRBV4-3 and TRBJ2-7, with unresolved D. This CDR3 comprises 13 residues. Germline lookup yields CDR1 LGHNA and CDR2 YSLEER. The ends were cut back, 1 base at V and 5 bases at J, with 9 bases in the middle. The CDR3 loop is CASSQVPGHEQYF. In DNA form, the CDR3 reads TGCGCCAGCAGCCAAGTACCGGGCCACGAGCAGTACTTC.

This clonotype is medium-sized. The V call is TRBV2, the J call TRBJ1-1; possible D gene TRBD1, 6 bases. The V gene lost 7 bases and the J gene lost 0 bases, with 18 bases spanning the gap. This CDR3 spans 16 amino acids. CDR1 and CDR2 from the germline V gene are SNHLY and FYNNEI. This CDR3 reads CASTPWGTPMNTEAFF. The CDR3 region has the DNA TGTGCCAGCACCCCCTGGGGGACACCCATGAACACTGAAGCTTTCTTT.

The genes are TRBV15 and TRBJ2-3; 12 nucleotides align to TRBD2. V shed 8 bases, J shed 5 bases, and the junction held 8 bases outside the gene matches. The CDR3 covers 15 residues. CDR1 and CDR2 (germline): LNHNV, YYDKDF (reference sequence). The DNA of the CDR3 is TGTGCCACCGTATCTAGCGGGAGGGCCGAAGATACGCAGTATTTT. Protein product: CATVSSGRAEDTQYF.